One sample yielded the 8 T cell receptor beta chains listed below, sequenced in a study of T-cell memory formation after mild COVID-19. TCRdb itself ran the 5' RACE reads through MiXCR, one entry per CDR3 protein. The sample carries 50,000 to 70,000 distinct CDR3 sequences, more than 9% recorded once. Sequencing was performed on PBMCs or a T cell subset sorted from them (not recorded which). These receptors were collected from a man aged 18 to 29 who had mild COVID-19 (a few samples of this study predate the infection). Cell type and time point are not known.

The chain uses TRBV11-3 and TRBJ2-2; 7 bases map to TRBD2. Germline V lookup: CDR1 SGHNT, CDR2 YENEEA. The CDR3 runs 13 residues. V was pared by 4 bases and J by 9 bases, with 5 bases of the junction left unmatched. Here the CDR3 DNA reads TGTGCCAGCAGCTCGGGAGGTCGTCGGGAGCTGTTTTTT. Protein sequence: CASSSGGRRELFF.

This clonotype has just a few counts. V gene TRBV12-3 or TRBV12-4 combines with J gene TRBJ1-1; D gene ambiguous. Trimming took 6 bases from V and 3 from J, leaving 11 bases between them. CDR3 length: 13 residues. This chain's CDR3 is CASSLGLYTEAFF. The CDR3 nucleotides read TGTGCCAGCAGCCTCGGACTGTACACTGAAGCTTTCTTT.

In this sample, this clonotype turned up a few times. The chain carries TRBV20-1 and TRBJ1-1; D gene uncertain. Germline V gene sequence: CDR1 DFQATT, CDR2 SNEGSKA (reference sequence). V lost 0 bases and J 0 bases, leaving 8 bases between the germline ends. This CDR3 contains 14 residues. This chain's CDR3 is CSAREDPLNTEAFF. CDR3 bases: TGCAGTGCTAGAGAGGACCCCCTGAACACTGAAGCTTTCTTT.

The rearrangement joins TRBV7-2 to TRBJ1-4; a possible D gene is TRBD1 (6 bases). There are 14 residues in the CDR3. V was pared by 5 bases and J by 8 bases, with 15 bases between. The germline CDR1 and CDR2 sequences are SGHTA and FQGNSA. The CDR3 reads CASSPDMGAEKLFF. The CDR3 nucleotides read TGTGCCAGCAGCCCAGACATGGGGGCCGAAAAACTGTTTTTT.

The CDR3 DNA follows: TGTGCCAGCAGCCAAGATCGGGATACGCAGTATTTT. Translated: CASSQDRDTQYF. The J gene is TRBJ2-3, the V gene TRBV4-2; D gene ambiguous. V was trimmed by 0 bases and J by 6 bases, leaving 4 bases between them. This CDR3 contains 12 residues. CDR1 LGHNA and CDR2 YNFKEQ come from the germline V gene.

The J gene is TRBJ1-6, the V gene TRBV6-2 or TRBV6-3; 7 nucleotides line up with TRBD1. CDR3 length: 15 amino acids. Germline-derived CDR1 and CDR2 are MNHEY and SVGEGT. J lost 7 bases, V lost 6 bases, and 9 bases had no gene match. CDR3 bases: TGTGCCAGCAGCTTACAGGGGACGAGCAATTCACCCCTCCACTTT. The encoded protein is CASSLQGTSNSPLHF.

There are a few counts of this clonotype. This chain links TRBV11-2 with TRBJ2-7; D is unresolved. The germline V gene encodes CDR1 SGHAT and CDR2 FQNNGV. The V end was cut by 2 bases, the J end by 4 bases, with 3 bases between. The CDR3 consists of 11 residues. CDR3 nucleotides: TGTGCCAGCAGCTTATTTTACGAGCAGTACTTC. Amino acid sequence: CASSLFYEQYF. Together with reference TRBV11-2 and TRBJ2-7, the CDR3 gives the full variable domain: EAGVAQSPRYKIIEKRQSVAFWCNPISGHATLYWYQQILGQGPKLLIQFQNNGVVDDSQLPKDRFSAERLKGVDSTLKIQPAKLEDSAVYLCASSLFYEQYFGPGTRLTVT.

The rearrangement links TRBV2 to TRBJ1-6; D not certain. The CDR3 is 13 amino acids. V shed 7 bases and J shed 6 bases, with 10 bases lying between them. Germline CDR1 reads SNHLY; CDR2 reads FYNNEI. CDR3 sequence (DNA): TGTGCCAGCACGGACGACATTAATTCACCCCTCCACTTT. Amino acids: CASTDDINSPLHF.